This T cell receptor (beta chain) came from a study of T cells expressing NK-cell markers. Study information: One of eight sequenced donors was HCMV-seronegative; the other seven were seropositive.

TCRdb re-analyzed the 5' RACE reads; it lists each CDR3 protein once, without DNA. This table lists about 460,000 distinct CDR3 sequences. The germline CDR1 and CDR2 sequences are SGHTA and FQGNSA. CDR3 length: 15 residues. The sequenced material came from blood T cells: a sorted CD56 or NKG2C T cell subset, CD4+ or CD8+ T cells, or bulk PBMC T cells (not recorded which). This TCR was sampled from a woman in her fifties or sixties in good health. The V and J genes are TRBV7-2 and TRBJ1-4; TCRdb's D gene call, TRBD1, goes unchecked for lack of DNA. The CDR3 sequence is CASSLFPGPNEKLFF.